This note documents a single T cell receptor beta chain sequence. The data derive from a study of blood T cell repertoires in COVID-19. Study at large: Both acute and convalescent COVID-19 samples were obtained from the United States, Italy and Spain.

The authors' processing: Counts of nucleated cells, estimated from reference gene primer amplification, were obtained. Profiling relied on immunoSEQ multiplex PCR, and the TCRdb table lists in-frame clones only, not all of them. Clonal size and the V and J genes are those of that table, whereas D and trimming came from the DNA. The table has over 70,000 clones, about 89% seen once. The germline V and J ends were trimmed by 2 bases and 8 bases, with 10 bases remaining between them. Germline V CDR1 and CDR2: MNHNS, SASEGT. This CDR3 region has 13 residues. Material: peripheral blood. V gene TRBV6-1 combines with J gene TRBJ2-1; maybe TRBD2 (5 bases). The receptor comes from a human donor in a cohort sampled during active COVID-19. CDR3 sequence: CASSESGSYEQFF. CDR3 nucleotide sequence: TGTGCCAGCAGTGAAAGTGGGAGCTATGAGCAGTTCTTC.